The following is a TCR beta chain sequence with its context. TCRdb's copy holds only in-frame clones and misses some; the assay was immunoSEQ multiplex PCR. This table holds some 160,000 clones, 88% found once. The sample comes from a study of cytomegalovirus exposure and HLA in healthy donors. The germline V gene encodes CDR1 MDHEN and CDR2 SYDVKM. The V and J ends lost 7 bases and 8 bases, in that order; junction bases with no gene match: 9. CDR3 length: 14 amino acids. The source material was PBMCs. The V and J genes are TRBV28 and TRBJ2-1; 9 nucleotides line up with TRBD1. The clonotype comes from a man in his late teens or twenties in good health and CMV-seronegative. The CDR3 nucleotides read TGTGCCAGCATGGTACCGGGACAGGGTCATGAGCAGTTCTTC. This translates into CASMVPGQGHEQFF.